This passage covers 14 T cell receptor beta chains from one sample sequenced in a study of neurological immune-mediated disorders. Documented time point: longitudinal time-point 2. From the 5' RACE reads, TCRdb called clonotypes with MiXCR, one entry per CDR3 protein. The sample contains about 80,000 distinct CDR3 sequences, 5.8% of which appear only once. Source material: PBMCs. All receptors come from an older woman with multiple sclerosis.

This clonotype occurred many times. The rearrangement joins TRBV10-3 to TRBJ2-7; TRBD1 matches 7 bases. Trimming removed 4 bases from V and 0 bases from J; junction bases left unmatched: 6. The CDR3 runs 15 residues. CDR1 is ENHRY, CDR2 SYGVKD, per germline. CDR3 residues: CAISGGKGASYEQYF. CDR3 DNA sequence: TGTGCCATCAGTGGGGGAAAGGGGGCCTCCTACGAGCAGTACTTC.

This clonotype was seen ten or more times. The J gene is TRBJ2-1, the V gene TRBV6-4; the D is unclear. The CDR3 runs to 13 residues. Trimming stripped 6 bases from V and 9 bases from J, with 15 bases between. The germline V gene has CDR1 MRHNA and CDR2 SNTAGT. The CDR3 spells CASSRELSSEQFF. In nucleotides, the CDR3 is TGTGCCAGCAGCCGCGAGCTCTCAAGTGAGCAGTTCTTC.

This clonotype was seen a handful of times. The rearrangement links TRBV6-1 to TRBJ2-2, with 7 bases aligning to TRBD1. With V trimmed by 6 bases and J by 1 base, 5 bases remained unmatched. Per germline, CDR1 MNHNS and CDR2 SASEGT. The CDR3 is made up of 15 amino acids. CDR3 amino acids: CASSWTGMNTGELFF. The CDR3 nucleotides read TGTGCCAGCAGCTGGACAGGAATGAACACCGGGGAGCTGTTTTTT.

This clonotype was detected ten times or more. V usage is TRBV20-1 and J usage is TRBJ2-7; D ambiguous. The CDR3 totals 15 residues. Germline V gives CDR1 DFQATT, CDR2 SNEGSKA (reference sequence). The V end lost 5 bases, the J end lost 4 bases, and 21 bases lay between the germline ends. In nucleotides, the CDR3 is TGCAGTGCTCCCGTTCGGCCAGGATCGCCATACGAGCAGTACTTC. As protein: CSAPVRPGSPYEQYF.

This clonotype was observed many times. The chain couples TRBV6-6 to TRBJ2-3; D uncertain. The CDR3 consists of 15 residues. Trimming cost V 4 bases and J 4 bases, with 15 bases left between them. Germline V gene sequence: CDR1 MNHNY, CDR2 SVGAGI (reference sequence). The CDR3 protein is CASSFLGVGPDTQYF. The CDR3 bases are TGTGCCAGCAGTTTCCTAGGAGTTGGTCCAGATACGCAGTATTTT.

This clonotype was observed a handful of times. The chain has TRBV20-1 and TRBJ2-1; D not certain. Looked up from germline, CDR1 is DFQATT and CDR2 is SNEGSKA (reference sequence). V was cut by 6 bases and J by 6 bases, with 12 bases left in between. The length of the CDR3 is 12 residues. For the CDR3, the DNA is TGCAGTGCAGAAAGGTCGGGCAATGAGCAGTTCTTC. Translating it yields CSAERSGNEQFF.

At least ten counts were recorded for this clonotype. V gene TRBV7-9 combines with J gene TRBJ2-1; D possibly corresponds to TRBD1 (6 bases). V lost 3 bases and J lost 7, with 16 bases in between. The CDR3 is made up of 15 amino acids. CDR1 is SEHNR, CDR2 FQNEAQ, per germline (reference sequence). The CDR3 here is CASSLGAATKNEQFF. CDR3 in DNA: TGTGCCAGCAGCTTGGGGGCAGCCACGAAAAATGAGCAGTTCTTC.

This clonotype was seen only a few times. CDR3 sequence: CATRGSGVNEQFF. The CDR3 region has the DNA TGCGCCACCCGGGGTAGCGGGGTCAATGAGCAGTTCTTC. This chain connects TRBV10-2 to TRBJ2-1, with TRBD2 matching over 8 bases. Germline lookup yields CDR1 WSHSY and CDR2 SAAADI. Trimming took 10 bases from V and 6 from J; bases not matched to a gene: 8. This CDR3 comprises 13 residues.

The sample holds many counts of this clonotype. The rearrangement joins TRBV10-3 to TRBJ1-2, with TRBD1 matching 7 bases. Germline V CDR1 and CDR2: ENHRY, SYGVKD. There are 15 residues in the CDR3. J gave up 7 bases and V 2 bases, and 10 bases lay outside the gene matches. CDR3 in amino acids: CAISEGPRGQGGYTF. As DNA, the CDR3 is TGTGCCATCAGTGAGGGCCCTAGGGGGCAAGGTGGCTACACCTTC.

Ten or more counts support this clonotype. This chain uses TRBV5-1 with TRBJ1-1; no definite D call. Germline-derived CDR1 and CDR2 are SGHRS and YFSETQ. Trimming left V 1 base short and J 1 base short, with 8 bases between. This CDR3 is 14 amino acids long. The CDR3 nucleotides are TGCGCCAGCAGCTTGTATCCGAAGAACACTGAAGCTTTCTTT. Protein product: CASSLYPKNTEAFF.

This clonotype has a count of ten or more. The chain couples TRBV28 to TRBJ1-5; 8 positions match TRBD1. Germline V gene sequence: CDR1 MDHEN, CDR2 SYDVKM. CDR3 size: 17 residues. V was pared by 5 bases and J by 2 bases, with 11 bases of the junction left unmatched. CDR3 sequence reads: CASSNPRGPLGNQPQHF. For the CDR3, the DNA is TGTGCCAGCAGTAACCCCAGGGGGCCCCTGGGCAATCAGCCCCAGCATTTT.

This clonotype came up many times. The chain has TRBV5-5 and TRBJ1-4; tentative D call: TRBD1 (6 bases). CDR1 is SGHKS, CDR2 YYEKEE, per germline (reference sequence). This CDR3 region has 14 residues. The V end was cut by 4 bases, the J end by 5 bases, with 12 bases between. CDR3 sequence: CASSLGHGNEKLFF. The CDR3 region has the DNA TGTGCCAGCAGCCTGGGACACGGAAATGAAAAACTGTTTTTT.

This clonotype was found many times. The gene calls are TRBV12-3 or TRBV12-4 and TRBJ1-5; TRBD1 matches at 10 bases. There are 15 residues in the CDR3. The V segment lost 4 bases and the J segment 6 bases; nucleotides outside the gene matches: 6. CDR3 nucleotide sequence: TGTGCCAGCAGTTCTCGACAGGGGGCCGGTCAGCCCCAGCATTTT. Translation: CASSSRQGAGQPQHF.

This clonotype was counted between two and nine times. V and J are TRBV12-3 or TRBV12-4 and TRBJ2-2, with a weak D call TRBD1 (7 bases). V was pared by 3 bases and J by 0 bases, with 11 bases between. The CDR3 loop spans 16 amino acids. CDR3 nucleotide sequence: TGTGCCAGCAGTTTTGGAGGGGGCACGAACACCGGGGAGCTGTTTTTT. Translating it yields CASSFGGGTNTGELFF.